This TCR beta chain originates from a study of regulatory T cells in long-lasting Graves disease. This clonotype was seen many times. Its antigen remains unidentified. Study-level findings and limits: Persistent disease preferred TRBV28, TRBJ1-2 and TRBJ2-5.

The CDR3 is 14 amino acids. V lost 0 bases to trimming and J lost 1 base, with 7 bases between them. From germline, CDR1 is SGHRS and CDR2 YFSETQ. Regarding time point: newly diagnosed GD, antithyroid drugs for less than 3 months. Making the TCR library involved RNA that had been extracted from PBMCs. iRepertoire HTBI primers and Arm-PCR of CDR3 regions built TCR beta libraries. TCRdb recomputed calls from the multiplex PCR reads with MiXCR, one row per CDR3 protein. The top ten hold 10% of the sample, which has 450,000 to 600,000 distinct CDR3 sequences, approximately 15% seen once. These data were likewise used in another study, on T cells in Graves' hyperthyroidism and ophthalmopathy. As that report states: Blood samples included most of the expanded thyroid clonotypes exceeding 0.001.

The sequence was obtained from a man aged 25 to 40 with Graves disease. Source: peripheral blood mononuclear cells (PBMCs), taken at new diagnosis, from a patient treated with antithyroid drugs. The genes are TRBV5-1 and TRBJ1-1; D remains unclear. The CDR3 DNA follows: TGCGCCAGCAGCTTGGTTATATCGAACACTGAAGCTTTCTTT. This translates into CASSLVISNTEAFF.